The TCR beta chain under discussion was sequenced for a study of shared clonotypes between healthy human individuals. Study outcomes and limitations: Memory subsets generally showed smaller estimated richness than naive subsets did.

A note on this clone: Its antigen is currently unknown.

CD45RO negativity and positive selection for CCR7 defined naive CD8 cells, a population that excluded terminally differentiated effector memory CD45RA+ cells. Donors comprised healthy HIV-negative adults lacking recent acute infections or vaccinations. The germline gives CDR1 ENHRY, CDR2 SYGVKD. This CDR3 comprises 13 residues. V lost 4 bases to trimming and J lost 2 bases; unmatched junction nucleotides: 1. Method: immunoSEQ multiplex PCR; TCRdb's copy keeps in-frame clones and lacks some. Among approximately 810,000 clones listed, more than 85% were seen once. This chain connects TRBV10-3 to TRBJ2-5; TRBD2 aligns across 7 bases. The sample was naive CD8+ T cells sorted from blood. The receptor was isolated from a man aged 25-45 years in good health. This CDR3 reads CAISAGGQETQYF. DNA of the CDR3: TGTGCCATCAGTGCCGGGGGGCAAGAGACCCAGTACTTC.